The 18 T cell receptor beta chains given below trace back to one sample, sequenced in a study of cytomegalovirus exposure and HLA in healthy donors. With 60 Vbeta and 13 Jbeta primers, the PCR was carried out. Assay: immunoSEQ multiplex PCR; the TCRdb copy retains only in-frame clones and omits some. The sample holds some 180,000 clones, roughly 70% seen once. The sequenced sample consisted of PBMCs. The receptors originated from a male donor in good health and CMV-seronegative.

This sequence joins TRBV5-6 and TRBJ2-1; the D gene is possibly TRBD1 (6 bases). Trimming removed 4 bases at V and 3 bases at J, with 8 bases between. The CDR3 consists of 13 residues. Germline CDR1 reads SGHDT; CDR2 reads YYEEEE. In DNA, the CDR3 is TGTGCCAGCAGCCTGGGACACTACAATGAGCAGTTCTTC. Translated: CASSLGHYNEQFF.

For the CDR3, the DNA is TGTGCCAGTAGTGGGGGGACAGGGAGCACCGGGGAGCTGTTTTTT. As protein: CASSGGTGSTGELFF. The chain carries TRBV19 and TRBJ2-2, with 9 bases that match TRBD1. There are 15 residues in the CDR3. CDR1 LNHDA and CDR2 SQIVND come from the germline V gene (reference sequence). V shed 5 bases and J 4 bases; nucleotides not matched to a gene: 5.

In regard to this clone: This CDR3 is also generated by other DNA sequences in the sample. This chain connects TRBV6-5 to TRBJ1-3; D is undetermined. V was clipped by 6 bases and J by 1 base, with 10 bases between them. The CDR3 has 14 residues. CDR1 is MNHEY, CDR2 SVGAGI, per germline. The CDR3, as DNA: TGTGCCAGCAGCTACAGTCAGTCTGGAAACACCATATATTTT. It yields the protein CASSYSQSGNTIYF.

The chain carries TRBV6-5 and TRBJ1-2, with TRBD1 as a possible D gene (6 bases). CDR3 length: 14 amino acids. The V gene's germline CDR1 is MNHEY and CDR2 SVGAGI. Trimming stripped 6 bases from V and 4 bases from J, with 15 bases between. The CDR3 coding sequence is TGTGCCAGCAGAAAGGGGGGGCTCGGCTATGGCTACACCTTC. As protein: CASRKGGLGYGYTF.

The V call is TRBV6-1, the J call TRBJ2-2; TRBD2 matches at 8 bases. This CDR3 spans 16 amino acids. Germline V gene data show CDR1 as MNHNS and CDR2 as SASEGT. V shed 4 bases, J shed 2 bases, and the junction held 6 bases outside the gene matches. The CDR3 sequence is CASSAFSGVNTGELFF. The CDR3 DNA reads TGTGCCAGCAGTGCCTTTAGCGGGGTTAACACCGGGGAGCTGTTTTTT.

The chain combines TRBV5-1 with TRBJ2-5; possibly TRBD2 for D (7 bases). Judging by the DNA end, TRBJ2-7 fits better; the J call may be wrong. The CDR3 runs 13 residues. Per the germline V gene, CDR1 is SGHRS and CDR2 is YFSETQ. CDR3 amino acids: CASSFGGGNEQYF. The CDR3 nucleotides read TGCGCCAGCAGCTTCGGCGGGGGCAACGAGCAGTACTTC.

The V and J genes are TRBV7-9 and TRBJ1-1; D is undetermined. CDR3 size: 13 residues. Trimming left V 2 bases short and J 4 bases short, with 8 bases between. Germline CDR1 and CDR2: SEHNR and FQNEAQ (reference sequence). The CDR3 sequence: CASSLWASTEAFF. The CDR3 bases are TGTGCCAGCAGCTTATGGGCCAGCACTGAAGCTTTCTTT. Full variable domain (missing parts from reference TRBV7-9 and TRBJ1-1): DTGVSQNPRHKITKRGQNVTFRCDPISEHNRLYWYRQTLGQGPEFLTYFQNEAQLEKSRLLSDRFSAERPKGSFSTLEIQRTEQGDSAMYLCASSLWASTEAFFGQGTRLTVV.

This chain links TRBV30 with TRBJ2-1; 7 bases are shared with TRBD2. Unmatched junction bases numbered 6, after V lost 3 bases and J lost 7 bases. CDR1 is GTSNPN and CDR2 is SVGIG in the germline V gene (reference sequence). The CDR3 spans 13 residues. The CDR3 region is CAWRSGLVNEQFF. The CDR3 coding sequence is TGTGCCTGGAGGTCCGGACTAGTGAATGAGCAGTTCTTC.

This chain links TRBV30 with TRBJ2-5, with TRBD1 matching over 8 bases. Looked up from germline, CDR1 is GTSNPN and CDR2 is SVGIG (reference sequence). This CDR3 is 13 amino acids long. V trimming: 4 bases; J trimming: 4 bases; junction bases outside the gene matches: 5. CDR3 protein: CAWTGQGRETQYF. The CDR3 DNA reads TGTGCCTGGACTGGACAGGGTCGAGAGACCCAGTACTTC.

This clone came up a few times. The V and J genes are TRBV9 and TRBJ2-7; tentatively, D is TRBD1 (5 bases). Trimming stripped 0 bases from V and 0 bases from J, with 7 bases between. Germline V gene sequence: CDR1 SGDLS, CDR2 YYNGEE. The CDR3 runs 14 residues. The CDR3 sequence is CASSVEQASYEQYF. The CDR3 DNA sequence: TGTGCCAGCAGCGTAGAACAGGCCTCCTACGAGCAGTACTTC.

This clone was counted only a few times. V and J are TRBV15 and TRBJ1-1; D not resolved. The CDR3 consists of 14 residues. V lost 0 bases and J 10 bases, leaving 15 bases between the germline ends. Germline V gene data show CDR1 as LNHNV and CDR2 as YYDKDF (reference sequence). The CDR3 sequence: CATSRDARERVAFF. DNA for the CDR3: TGTGCCACCAGCAGAGATGCCCGGGAAAGGGTAGCTTTCTTT. Full variable domain (remainder filled in from reference TRBV15 and TRBJ1-1): DAMVIQNPRYQVTQFGKPVTLSCSQTLNHNVMYWYQQKSSQAPKLLFHYYDKDFNNEADTPDNFQSRRPNTSFCFLDIRSPGLGDTAMYLCATSRDARERVAFFGQGTRLTVV.

This chain links TRBV30 with TRBJ2-1, with D perhaps matching TRBD2 (6 bases). CDR1 and CDR2 (germline): GTSNPN, SVGIG (reference sequence). Trimming left V 2 bases short and J 10 bases short, with 12 bases between. The CDR3 contains 12 residues. The CDR3 region is CAWSFTSSEQFF. CDR3 nucleotides: TGTGCCTGGAGTTTTACTAGCTCGGAGCAGTTCTTC.

This clone was found once. The chain carries TRBV6-5 and TRBJ1-2, with 9 bases identical to TRBD1. Germline assignment: CDR1 MNHEY and CDR2 SVGAGI. J lost 6 bases, V lost 6 bases, and 2 bases had no gene match. There are 12 residues in the CDR3. CDR3 nucleotide sequence: TGTGCCAGCAGCCGGACAGGGGATGGCTACACCTTC. Protein sequence: CASSRTGDGYTF.

With regard to this clone: This sample also contains other DNA sequences that code for the same CDR3. The J gene is TRBJ1-5, the V gene TRBV5-8; 7 bases are shared with TRBD1. The V gene's germline CDR1 is SGHTS and CDR2 YDEGEE. Germline trimming cut 4 bases from V and 0 bases from J; bases unmatched to any gene: 4. The CDR3 covers 15 residues. In DNA, the CDR3 is TGTGCCAGCAGCAGACAGGGTTATAGCAATCAGCCCCAGCATTTT. Encoded protein: CASSRQGYSNQPQHF.

V gene TRBV5-1 combines with J gene TRBJ2-3; 13 bases are shared with TRBD2. The CDR3 sequence is 17 residues long. The germline V gene has CDR1 SGHRS and CDR2 YFSETQ. V lost 4 bases and J lost 2; bases outside the gene matches: 7. The CDR3 sequence is CASSPLTSGRATDTQYF. The CDR3 bases are TGCGCCAGCAGCCCATTAACTAGCGGGAGGGCCACAGATACGCAGTATTTT.

V usage is TRBV5-1 and J usage is TRBJ1-1, with D possibly matching TRBD1 (5 bases). V was cut by 5 bases and J by 4 bases, with 18 bases left in between. CDR1 is SGHRS, CDR2 YFSETQ, per germline. CDR3 length equals 15 residues. CDR3 in amino acids: CASSFSGGLGTEAFF. CDR3 sequence (DNA): TGCGCCAGCAGTTTTTCCGGGGGACTTGGCACTGAAGCTTTCTTT.

This clone came up a few times. The rearrangement joins TRBV11-2 to TRBJ2-5, with 8 bases fitting TRBD2. With V trimmed by 3 bases and J by 10 bases, 4 bases remained unmatched. The CDR3 runs 12 residues. Germline loops: CDR1 SGHAT, CDR2 FQNNGV. This CDR3 reads CASSFDGGGQYF. In DNA, the CDR3 is TGTGCCAGCAGCTTCGACGGGGGGGGCCAGTACTTC.

V is TRBV6-6 and J is TRBJ1-5; possible D gene TRBD1, 6 bases. Germline V gene sequence: CDR1 MNHNY, CDR2 SVGAGI (reference sequence). Trimming took off 6 bases at V and 1 base at J, with 16 bases between the two ends. There are 16 residues in the CDR3. The chain's CDR3 is CASRRTALSSNQPQHF. The CDR3, as DNA: TGTGCCAGCAGAAGGACAGCCTTGAGCAGCAATCAGCCCCAGCATTTT.